This is a list of T cell receptor beta chains from one sample in a study of CD8 T cells in ankylosing spondylitis. TCRdb independently ran MiXCR on the 5' RACE reads; one entry per CDR3 protein. The sample yields some 700,000 distinct CDR3 sequences, around a fifth seen once. The sequencing sample was made of blood, either unsorted or a sorted T cell fraction (not recorded which). All receptors come from a male donor with ankylosing spondylitis. Each CDR3 is given with its conserved first and last residue. A D gene is named only where the DNA matches it firmly. Only some rows state a clone size, as once, few, many or a class for expanded clones.

. TRBJ2-1 TRBD2 TRBV20-1 15 TGCAGTGCTAGGCCTAGCGGGGGGGCGGTTTATGAGCAGTTCTTC CSARPSGGAVYEQFF
few TRBJ1-1 TRBD1 TRBV5-1 15 TGCGCCAGCAGCGAACAGGGGGGGGTCGTCACTGAAGCTTTCTTT CASSEQGGVVTEAFF
few TRBJ2-3 . TRBV12-3/TRBV12-4 16 TGTGCCAGCAGTCCGGGGTGGGGTCCCGCCCCAGATACGCAGTATTTT CASSPGWGPAPDTQYF
few TRBJ1-1 TRBD1 TRBV19 17 TGTGCCAGTAGGAATCGAGGACAGGCTACTATGAACACTGAAGCTTTCTTT CASRNRGQATMNTEAFF
. TRBJ2-2 TRBD1 TRBV5-1 15 TGCGCCAGCAGAGCCGGGACAGGGACCACCGGGGAGCTGTTTTTT CASRAGTGTTGELFF
few TRBJ2-2 . TRBV6-2/TRBV6-3 14 TGTGCCAGCAGTATCGGGGCCCTCACCGGGGAGCTGTTTTTT CASSIGALTGELFF
few TRBJ2-7 . TRBV2 13 TGTGCCAGCAGTGGCCCCGCCGGAGGCGAGCAGTACTTC CASSGPAGGEQYF
few TRBJ2-2 . TRBV6-1 17 TGTGCCAGCAGAAACCTGGGTTTCGGCCCGAACACCGGGGAGCTGTTTTTT CASRNLGFGPNTGELFF
. TRBJ2-1 . TRBV10-3 17 TGTGCCACATCGGGGGCCCTGCCTGAGGGAGGCAGGTATGAGCAGTTCTTC CATSGALPEGGRYEQFF
. TRBJ2-7 TRBD1 TRBV12-3/TRBV12-4 16 TGTGCCAGCAGTAATTCCGGGACAGGGGCGTCCTACGAGCAGTACTTC CASSNSGTGASYEQYF
. TRBJ1-5 TRBD1 TRBV10-3 15 TGTGCCATCAGTCCCGGGACAGGGTTCAATCAGCCCCAGCATTTT CAISPGTGFNQPQHF
. TRBJ1-2 TRBD1 TRBV12-3/TRBV12-4 14 TGTGCCAGCAGTTTAAGAATCACAGGGGATGGCTACACCTTC CASSLRITGDGYTF
many TRBJ1-5 TRBD1 TRBV6-2/TRBV6-3 15 TGTGCCAGCAGCCGACAGGGATCGGGCAATCAGCCCCAGCATTTT CASSRQGSGNQPQHF
few TRBJ1-1 . TRBV12-3/TRBV12-4 14 TGTGCCAGCAGTGGCCACAATAGGAACACTGAAGCTTTCTTT CASSGHNRNTEAFF
. TRBJ2-2 TRBD2 TRBV9 16 TGTGCCAGCAGCACCGGACTAGCGGGAGCCGCCGGGGAGCTGTTTTTT CASSTGLAGAAGELFF
many TRBJ2-5 . TRBV6-6 13 TGTGCCAGCTGCGGGTTGGGGCAAGAGACCCAGTACTTC CASCGLGQETQYF